This record covers a single T cell receptor (beta chain). The antigen is undetermined. Study processing details: Filtering was not the same, since immunoSEQ gave junction-only sequences without quality scores. Assay: immunoSEQ multiplex PCR; the TCRdb copy retains only in-frame clones and omits some. The V and J calls and clone size are taken from that table; D and trimming were inferred from the DNA. The sample yields 90,000 to 120,000 clones, roughly 70% seen once. These data belong to a study of shared clonotypes between healthy human individuals. Deletions cut 5 bases from V and 8 bases from J, with 9 bases between. The CDR3 loop spans 11 amino acids. The germline V gene has CDR1 MNHNY and CDR2 SVGAGI (reference sequence). Points from the study as a whole: Clonotype sharing among donors was thought likely to change with sequencing depth. Naive subsets generally exceeded memory subsets in estimated richness.

The V call is TRBV6-6, the J call TRBJ1-2; TRBD1 might be the D (5 bases). The sequence was collected from a woman aged 25 to 45 in good health. Specimen: memory CD8+ T cells sorted from blood. Regarding subset: CD45RO+ cells pooled with CCR7-negative TemRA cells. The CDR3 coding sequence is TGTGCCAGCAGTAGGGGACGGGGCTACACCTTC. It specifies CASSRGRGYTF.